This TCR beta chain originates from a study of T cells in Graves' hyperthyroidism and ophthalmopathy. Amplification yielded TCR beta CDR3 regions, with RNA transcripts as the source. HTBI primers were used for first-round RT-PCR of the TCR CDR3. MiXCR, applied by TCRdb to the multiplex PCR reads, yields one record per CDR3 protein. The sample holds roughly 840,000 distinct CDR3 sequences, roughly 37% seen once. The germline CDR1 and CDR2 sequences are LNHDA and SQIVND (reference sequence). This CDR3 comprises 17 residues. J gave up 3 bases and V 1 base, and 5 bases lay outside the gene matches. The sample holds a few counts of this clonotype.

The chain recombines TRBV19 with TRBJ2-2, with 10 bases lining up with TRBD2. Input material: blood. The TCR sequence derives from a young man with Graves' hyperthyroidism. Written as DNA, the CDR3 is TGTGCCAGTAGTATAGGCCCGCTAGCGGGGGACACCGGGGAGCTGTTTTTT. The encoded protein is CASSIGPLAGDTGELFF.